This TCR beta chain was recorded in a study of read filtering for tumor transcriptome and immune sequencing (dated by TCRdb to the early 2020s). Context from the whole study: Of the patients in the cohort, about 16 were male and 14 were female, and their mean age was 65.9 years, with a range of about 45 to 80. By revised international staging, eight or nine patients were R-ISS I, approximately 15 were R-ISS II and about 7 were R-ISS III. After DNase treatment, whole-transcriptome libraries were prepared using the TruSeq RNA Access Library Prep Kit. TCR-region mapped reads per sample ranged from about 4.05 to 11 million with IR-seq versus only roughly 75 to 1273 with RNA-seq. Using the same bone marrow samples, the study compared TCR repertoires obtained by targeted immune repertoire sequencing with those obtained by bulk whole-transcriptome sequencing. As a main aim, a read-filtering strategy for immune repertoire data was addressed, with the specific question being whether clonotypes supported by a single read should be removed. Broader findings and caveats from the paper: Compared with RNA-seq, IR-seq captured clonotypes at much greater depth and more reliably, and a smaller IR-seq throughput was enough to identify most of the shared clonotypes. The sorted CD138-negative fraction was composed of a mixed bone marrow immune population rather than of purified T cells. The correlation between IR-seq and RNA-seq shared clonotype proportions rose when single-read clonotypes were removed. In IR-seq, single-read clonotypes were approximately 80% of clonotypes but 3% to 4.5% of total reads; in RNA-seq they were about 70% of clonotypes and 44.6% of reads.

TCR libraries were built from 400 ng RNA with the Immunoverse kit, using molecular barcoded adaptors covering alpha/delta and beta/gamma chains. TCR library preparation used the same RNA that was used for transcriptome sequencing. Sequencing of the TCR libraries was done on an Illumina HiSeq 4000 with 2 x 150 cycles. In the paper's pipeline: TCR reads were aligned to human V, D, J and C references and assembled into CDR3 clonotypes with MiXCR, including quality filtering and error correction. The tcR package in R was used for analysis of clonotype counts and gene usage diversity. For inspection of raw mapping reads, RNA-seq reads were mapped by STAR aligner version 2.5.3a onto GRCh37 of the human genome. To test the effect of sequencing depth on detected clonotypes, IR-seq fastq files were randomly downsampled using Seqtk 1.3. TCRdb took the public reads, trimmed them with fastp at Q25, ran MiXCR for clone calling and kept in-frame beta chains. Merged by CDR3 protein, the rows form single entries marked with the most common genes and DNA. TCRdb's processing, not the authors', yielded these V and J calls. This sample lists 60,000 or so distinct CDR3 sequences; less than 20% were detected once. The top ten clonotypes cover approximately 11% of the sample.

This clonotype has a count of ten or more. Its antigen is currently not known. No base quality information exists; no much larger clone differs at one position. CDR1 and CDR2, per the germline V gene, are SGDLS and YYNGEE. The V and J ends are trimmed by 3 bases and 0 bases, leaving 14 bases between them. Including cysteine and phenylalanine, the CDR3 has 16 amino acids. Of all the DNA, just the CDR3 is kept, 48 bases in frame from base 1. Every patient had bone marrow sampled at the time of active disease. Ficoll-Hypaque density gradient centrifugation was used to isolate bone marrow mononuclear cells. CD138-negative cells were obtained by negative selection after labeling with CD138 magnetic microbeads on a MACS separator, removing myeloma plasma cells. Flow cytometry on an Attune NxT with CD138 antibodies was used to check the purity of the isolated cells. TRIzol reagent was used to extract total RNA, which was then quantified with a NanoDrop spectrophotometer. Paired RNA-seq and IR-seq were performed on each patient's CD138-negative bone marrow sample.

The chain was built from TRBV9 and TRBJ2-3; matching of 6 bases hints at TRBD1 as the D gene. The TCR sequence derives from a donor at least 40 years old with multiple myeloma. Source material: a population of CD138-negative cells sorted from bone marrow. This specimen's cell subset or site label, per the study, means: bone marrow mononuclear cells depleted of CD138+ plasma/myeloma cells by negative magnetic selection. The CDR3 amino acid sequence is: CASSGGQSDSTDTQYF. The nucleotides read TGTGCCAGCAGCGGTGGACAGTCTGATAGCACAGATACGCAGTATTTT. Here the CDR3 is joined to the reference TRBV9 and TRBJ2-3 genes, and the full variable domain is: DSGVTQTPKHLITATGQRVTLRCSPRSGDLSVYWYQQSLDQGLQFLIQYYNGEERAKGNILERFSAQQFPDLHSELNLSSLELGDSALYFCASSGGQSDSTDTQYFGPGTRLTVL.